This T cell receptor (beta chain) was documented in a study of T cells in Graves' hyperthyroidism and ophthalmopathy. Remarks on this clonotype: Its specificity is not known.

General study findings and limits: Within blood appeared most thyroid clonotypes that had expanded above 0.001. The model predicted ophthalmopathy a median approximately 6 months before onset.

Amplification of TCR beta CDR3 regions used RNA as the template. TCR CDR3 regions were first amplified by RT-PCR with HTBI primers. TCRdb re-called the multiplex PCR reads with MiXCR, one entry per CDR3 protein. Of hundreds of thousands of distinct CDR3 sequences in the sample, around 20% are singletons; the top ten hold 30% to 40%. Patients having uncontrolled infection, another autoimmune disease, pregnancy or lactation were not included. For the diagnoses, clinical symptoms, serum thyroxine and TRAb, thyroid ultrasound and orbital computed tomography were used. The TCR originated in a man aged 30 to 45 with Graves' ophthalmopathy. The specimen was blood.

The CDR3: CASRPGGPEDEQYF. DNA of the CDR3: TGTGCCAGCAGACCCGGAGGGCCGGAAGACGAGCAGTACTTC. J is TRBJ2-7 and V is TRBV11-2, with D perhaps TRBD2 (6 bases). V lost 6 bases, J lost 5 bases, and 17 bases lay in between. Germline V gene sequence: CDR1 SGHAT, CDR2 FQNNGV. CDR3 length equals 14 residues.